The 9 T cell receptor beta chains given below trace back to one sample, sequenced in a study of T-cell memory formation after mild COVID-19. TCRdb used MiXCR to reprocess the 5' RACE reads, holding one entry per CDR3 protein. The table shows about 540,000 distinct CDR3 sequences, with roughly 22% occurring only once. The sample consisted of PBMCs or a T cell subset sorted from them (not recorded which). These receptors all come from an adult woman who had mild COVID-19 (a few samples of this study predate the infection). Cell type and time point are not known.

The rearrangement joins TRBV7-9 to TRBJ2-1; tentatively, D is TRBD2 (6 bases). Germline-derived CDR1 and CDR2 are SEHNR and FQNEAQ (reference sequence). The CDR3 has 16 residues. V lost 4 bases and J 6 bases, leaving 19 bases between the germline ends. The CDR3 DNA reads as TGTGCCAGCAGCTCGACCCTAGCGAGGTATTCCAATGAGCAGTTCTTC. This gives the protein CASSSTLARYSNEQFF.

This clonotype has a handful of counts. This chain joins TRBV6-5 and TRBJ2-5; a possible D gene is TRBD2 (7 bases). The germline V gene has CDR1 MNHEY and CDR2 SVGAGI. There are 13 residues in the CDR3. V was clipped by 4 bases and J by 5 bases, with 11 bases between them. This CDR3 reads CASSWGGAETQYF. The CDR3, as DNA: TGTGCCAGCAGTTGGGGGGGGGCGGAGACCCAGTACTTC.

This clonotype was seen a few times. CDR3 in DNA: TGTGCCAGCAGCGTAGCGCAGAGCTGGGATGAGCAGTTCTTC. Its translation: CASSVAQSWDEQFF. The chain joins TRBV9 to TRBJ2-1; D not certain. Germline V gene data show CDR1 as SGDLS and CDR2 as YYNGEE. The CDR3 loop spans 14 amino acids. V was cut by 0 bases and J by 8 bases, with 12 bases left in between.

The rearrangement uses TRBV29-1 and TRBJ2-4; D might be TRBD1 or TRBD2, each matching 6 bases. Germline V gene lookup returns CDR1 SQVTM and CDR2 ANQGSEA. This CDR3 comprises 14 residues. Trimming cost V 4 bases and J 0 bases, with 10 bases left between them. The DNA for the CDR3 is TGCAGCGTTGTGGGGGGCCTAGCCAAAAACATTCAGTACTTC. Translating it yields CSVVGGLAKNIQYF.

V gene TRBV5-6 combines with J gene TRBJ2-7; no firm D call. Deletions cut 0 bases from V and 5 bases from J, with 9 bases between. Per germline, CDR1 SGHDT and CDR2 YYEEEE. The CDR3 covers 13 residues. For the CDR3, the DNA is TGTGCCAGCAGCTTGGACGATAGGGACGAGCAGTACTTC. It yields the protein CASSLDDRDEQYF.

This chain uses TRBV29-1 with TRBJ2-1; D may be TRBD2 (8 bases). The germline gives CDR1 SQVTM, CDR2 ANQGSEA. The CDR3 covers 15 residues. Trimming took off 1 base at V and 7 bases at J, with 17 bases between the two ends. The CDR3 DNA reads TGCAGCGTTGAAGTTACGGGAGGGGGCTGGAATGAGCAGTTCTTC. This encodes CSVEVTGGGWNEQFF.

This clonotype was counted a single time. The chain uses TRBV5-4 and TRBJ1-2; TRBD1 matches at 8 bases. Germline CDR1 and CDR2: SGHNT and YYREEE (reference sequence). This CDR3 has 15 residues. The ends lost 5 bases at V and 4 bases at J; junction bases unmatched: 10. The CDR3 here is CASSQFRGPGYGYTF. CDR3 bases: TGTGCCAGCAGTCAGTTCAGGGGGCCTGGCTATGGCTACACCTTC.

This clonotype was picked up many times. The gene calls are TRBV5-1 and TRBJ2-7; D uncertain. This CDR3 is built from 15 residues. Trimming shortened V by 4 bases and J by 2 bases, and 16 bases separated the two germline ends. Germline V lookup: CDR1 SGHRS, CDR2 YFSETQ. This CDR3 is CASSKRITDTYEQYF. The CDR3 nucleotides are TGCGCCAGCAGCAAACGAATAACAGACACCTACGAGCAGTACTTC.

This clonotype is a singleton in its sample. This chain connects TRBV18 to TRBJ2-2; possible D gene TRBD2, 5 bases. V was pared by 3 bases and J by 4 bases, with 12 bases between. The CDR3 loop spans 15 amino acids. CDR1 is KGHSH and CDR2 is LQKENI in the germline V gene. The CDR3 DNA is TGTGCCAGCTCACCCAAGACGGGGATCACCGGGGAGCTGTTTTTT. Amino acids: CASSPKTGITGELFF.